This TCR beta chain was identified in a study of CD8 T cells in ankylosing spondylitis. This clonotype was counted many times. One entry per CDR3 protein, called by TCRdb with MiXCR from the 5' RACE reads. The sample lists around 40,000 distinct CDR3 sequences, 2.5% to 3.5% seen once, with 4% to 5.5% in the top ten. This TCR derives from a male donor with ankylosing spondylitis or in good health (not recorded which). The sample comprised blood, either unsorted or a sorted T cell fraction (not recorded which).

CDR3 nucleotides: TGTGCCAGCAGCGCACGACAGGGGTATGGCTACGAGCAGTACTTC. Protein: CASSARQGYGYEQYF. The V call is TRBV9, the J call TRBJ2-7, with 8 bases matching TRBD1. Trimming cost V 3 bases and J 3 bases; bases outside gene matches: 8. Germline V CDR1 and CDR2: SGDLS, YYNGEE. The CDR3 is 15 residues long.